This T cell receptor (beta chain) is drawn from a study of shared clonotypes between healthy human individuals. Study findings and constraints: The naive CD4 repertoires of a handful of donors were compared, and approximately 4.5% of clonotypes were shared. The generation probabilities recorded for non-shared clonotypes fell below those of clonotypes shared by all four donors. Represented genetic and exposure-history diversity was restricted by having few donors.

A remark on this clone: Antigen unknown.

CD4+ cells were split into CD45RA+ naive and CD45RA-negative memory subsets. This table comes from immunoSEQ multiplex PCR, and its TCRdb copy is limited to in-frame clones, with some not included. The data hold about 980,000 clones, with more than 75% observed a single time. Trimming removed 8 bases at V and 4 bases at J, with 8 bases between. CDR1 and CDR2 from the germline V gene are GTSNPN and SVGIG (reference sequence). The CDR3 has 11 amino acids. The sequenced sample consisted of memory CD4+ T cells sorted from blood. Sample subset: CD45RA-negative fraction. The clonotype comes from a man in his late teens or twenties in good health. V gene TRBV30 combines with J gene TRBJ2-2; a weak D match, TRBD2 (5 bases). The CDR3 nucleotides read TGTGCCCTGGACTTCACCGGGGAGCTGTTTTTT. Translating it yields CALDFTGELFF. The whole variable domain, filled in from reference TRBV30 and TRBJ2-2, reads SQTIHQWPATLVQPVGSPLSLECTVEGTSNPNLYWYRQAAGRGLQLLFYSVGIGQISSEVPQNLSASRPQDRQFILSSKKLLLSDSGFYLCALDFTGELFFGEGSRLTVL.